Presented here are 25 T cell receptor beta chains from one specimen sequenced in a study of blood T cell repertoires in COVID-19. This table comes from immunoSEQ multiplex PCR, and its TCRdb copy is limited to in-frame clones, with some not included. The sample records tens of thousands of clones, 75% to 95% being singletons. Sequencing was done on a sample of peripheral blood. These receptors were collected from a man aged 60 to 75 with acute or convalescent COVID-19.

The count of this clone is one. V gene TRBV18 combines with J gene TRBJ1-2; D remains ambiguous. This CDR3 is built from 14 residues. The ends were cut back, 3 bases at V and 7 bases at J, with 15 bases in the middle. Germline V gene sequence: CDR1 KGHSH, CDR2 LQKENI. CDR3 in DNA: TGTGCCAGCTCACCGGAGAGTGGGAGGTCTGGCTACACCTTC. Translation: CASSPESGRSGYTF.

The V gene is TRBV5-4, the J gene TRBJ2-6; 8 nucleotides line up with TRBD2. This CDR3 is built from 18 residues. Per the germline V gene, CDR1 is SGHNT and CDR2 is YYREEE (reference sequence). V was pared by 4 bases and J by 2 bases, with 11 bases of the junction left unmatched. The DNA of the CDR3 is TGTGCCAGCAGCCCCGGGGCCGGGGGGGCTACTGGGGCCAACGTCCTGACTTTC. Translated, it gives CASSPGAGGATGANVLTF.

Here the CDR3 DNA reads TGTGCCAGCAGCCTTCCCAGTGGACTTGAGCAGTTCTTC. Residues: CASSLPSGLEQFF. The genes are TRBV13 and TRBJ2-1; weak D call: TRBD2 (5 bases). Trimming pared 5 bases from V and 9 bases from J, leaving 14 bases between. The CDR3 runs 13 residues. Germline-derived CDR1 and CDR2 are PRHDT and FYEKMQ (reference sequence). The whole variable domain, remainder taken from reference TRBV13 and TRBJ2-1, is AAGVIQSPRHLIKEKRETATLKCYPIPRHDTVYWYQQGPGQDPQFLISFYEKMQSDKGSIPDRFSAQQFSDYHSELNMSSLELGDSALYFCASSLPSGLEQFFGPGTRLTVL.

In its sample, this clone was seen a few times. This chain links TRBV12-3 or TRBV12-4 with TRBJ1-6; TRBD1 aligns across 8 bases. The CDR3 is 13 amino acids. Trimming removed 5 bases from V and 9 bases from J; junction bases left unmatched: 3. In nucleotides, the CDR3 is TGTGCCAGCAGTCGACAGGGGAGTTCACCCCTCCACTTT. It specifies CASSRQGSSPLHF.

The rearrangement joins TRBV6-2 or TRBV6-3 to TRBJ1-1, with 9 bases matching TRBD1. The CDR3 is 17 residues long. Germline assignment: CDR1 MNHEY and CDR2 SVGEGT. Trimming removed 2 bases from V and 5 bases from J; junction bases left unmatched: 12. The CDR3 sequence: CASSYDEQGAPGTEAFF. As DNA, the CDR3 is TGTGCCAGCAGTTACGATGAACAGGGGGCCCCGGGGACTGAAGCTTTCTTT.

This chain joins TRBV2 and TRBJ1-3; 10 positions agree with TRBD1. The junction had 6 bases not matched to a gene; V was cut back by 5 bases and J by 8 bases. The CDR3 is 14 residues long. Germline-derived CDR1 and CDR2 are SNHLY and FYNNEI. The CDR3: CASSTDRGRDTIYF. CDR3 sequence (DNA): TGTGCCAGCAGTACCGACAGGGGGCGGGACACCATATATTTT.

The genes are TRBV30 and TRBJ2-2; 12 bases fit TRBD1. Germline CDR1 and CDR2: GTSNPN and SVGIG (reference sequence). Germline trimming cut 0 bases from V and 7 bases from J; bases unmatched to any gene: 6. The CDR3 is 16 residues long. CDR3 residues: CAWSVGTGGAGGELFF. CDR3 DNA: TGTGCCTGGAGTGTAGGGACAGGGGGCGCAGGCGGGGAGCTGTTTTTT.

This sequence joins TRBV24-1 and TRBJ2-2; 9 nucleotides align to TRBD2. V lost 7 bases, J lost 1 base, and 6 bases stayed unmatched. This CDR3 has 16 amino acids. Germline assignment: CDR1 KGHDR and CDR2 SFDVKD. CDR3 residues: CATRTSGAVNTGELFF. CDR3 nucleotides: TGTGCCACCAGGACTAGCGGAGCCGTGAACACCGGGGAGCTGTTTTTT.

The chain couples TRBV28 to TRBJ1-4, with D possibly matching TRBD1 (6 bases). CDR1 is MDHEN and CDR2 is SYDVKM in the germline V gene. V gave up 5 bases and J gave up 8 bases, with 15 bases separating them. The CDR3 sequence is 14 residues long. The CDR3 DNA sequence: TGTGCCAGCAGTCCCCGACAGGAAGAAGAAAAACTGTTTTTT. As protein: CASSPRQEEEKLFF.

This clone was seen once. V is TRBV10-3 and J is TRBJ1-3, with 11 bases fitting TRBD1. Unmatched junction bases numbered 3, after V lost 7 bases and J lost 4 bases. The CDR3 runs to 14 residues. The germline V gene encodes CDR1 ENHRY and CDR2 SYGVKD. The CDR3 DNA reads as TGTGCCATCAAAGGACAGGGGGCGGGAAACACCATATATTTT. It is translated as CAIKGQGAGNTIYF.

This chain links TRBV28 with TRBJ2-1; 7 nucleotides line up with TRBD2. CDR3 length: 15 amino acids. With V trimmed by 7 bases and J by 4 bases, 10 bases remained unmatched. Looked up from germline, CDR1 is MDHEN and CDR2 is SYDVKM. Written as DNA, the CDR3 is TGTGCCAGCAAAGTTTATCGGGGAGGGTACAATGAGCAGTTCTTC. This gives the protein CASKVYRGGYNEQFF.

As regards this clone: Other nucleotide sequences in the sample specify the same CDR3. The chain links TRBV11-3 to TRBJ2-1, with D possibly TRBD1 on 6 matching bases. The CDR3 runs 15 residues. V dropped 4 bases and J dropped 0 bases, with 10 bases sitting between them. Germline V CDR1 and CDR2: SGHNT, YENEEA. CDR3 sequence: CASSSGTNSYNEQFF. The CDR3 nucleotides are TGTGCCAGCAGCTCCGGGACAAACTCCTACAATGAGCAGTTCTTC.

CDR3 residues: CASDPGTGANVLTF. CDR3 in DNA: TGCGCCAGCGACCCGGGGACTGGGGCCAACGTCCTGACTTTC. The V gene is TRBV5-1, the J gene TRBJ2-6, with D possibly TRBD2 on 5 matching bases. V lost 7 bases and J lost 2, with 10 bases in between. The germline CDR1 and CDR2 sequences are SGHRS and YFSETQ. The CDR3 is made up of 14 amino acids.

As for this clone: The junction and the germline gene differ at one end; a read error may be behind it. The chain is built from TRBV7-7 and TRBJ2-5; a weak D match, TRBD1 (5 bases). The CDR3 runs to 14 residues. CDR1 is SSHAT and CDR2 is FNYEAQ in the germline V gene (reference sequence). The CDR3 here is CASSLTGHQETQYF. For the CDR3, the DNA is TGTGCTAGCAGCTTAACAGGCCACCAAGAGACCCAGTACTTC.

This chain connects TRBV28 to TRBJ1-2; D is undetermined. Between the trimmed V and J ends, which lost 1 base and 4 bases, there was a span of 10 bases. The germline V gene encodes CDR1 MDHEN and CDR2 SYDVKM. The CDR3 totals 14 residues. CDR3 protein: CASSLFAETYGYTF. DNA of the CDR3: TGTGCCAGCAGTTTATTTGCGGAAACCTATGGCTACACCTTC.

The chain couples TRBV3-1 (or the pseudogene TRBV3-2) to TRBJ1-4, with D possibly matching TRBD1 (6 bases). The germline gives CDR1 LGHDT, CDR2 YNNKEL (reference sequence). The CDR3 contains 15 residues. V dropped 1 base and J dropped 8 bases, with 14 bases sitting between them. DNA of the CDR3: TGTGCCAGCAGCCAAGCAGGGGACACAGGGGAAAAACTGTTTTTT. It translates to CASSQAGDTGEKLFF.

The gene calls are TRBV3-1 (or the pseudogene TRBV3-2) and TRBJ1-5, with 9 bases aligning to TRBD1. This CDR3 has 16 residues. CDR1 LGHDT and CDR2 YNNKEL come from the germline V gene (reference sequence). V trimming: 6 bases; J trimming: 7 bases; junction bases outside the gene matches: 13. The CDR3 loop is CASSHSGQGKSQPQHF. The CDR3, as DNA: TGTGCCAGCAGTCACTCCGGACAGGGGAAAAGCCAGCCCCAGCATTTT.

The CDR3 DNA reads as TGTGCCACCAGCAGAGACAGGGGGTATAATTCACCCCTCCACTTT. It encodes CATSRDRGYNSPLHF. The chain has TRBV15 and TRBJ1-6, with 7 bases matching TRBD1. The CDR3 is 15 residues long. V shed 0 bases, J shed 4 bases, and the junction held 0 bases outside the gene matches. The germline V gene has CDR1 LNHNV and CDR2 YYDKDF (reference sequence).

The chain has TRBV11-2 and TRBJ2-2; D may be TRBD1 (6 bases). V gave up 6 bases and J gave up 2 bases, with 16 bases separating them. Germline-derived CDR1 and CDR2 are SGHAT and FQNNGV. The CDR3 length is 16 residues. The CDR3 protein is CASRPTGPSNTGELFF. The CDR3 DNA sequence: TGTGCCAGCAGACCCACAGGGCCAAGTAACACCGGGGAGCTGTTTTTT.

CDR3 DNA: TGTGCCACCAGCAGAGGACTAGCGGGGGCCTACAATGAGCAGTTCTTC. It specifies CATSRGLAGAYNEQFF. The chain uses TRBV15 and TRBJ2-1; 12 nucleotides agree with TRBD2. Germline V lookup: CDR1 LNHNV, CDR2 YYDKDF (reference sequence). The CDR3 runs to 16 residues. V shed 1 base and J 2 bases; nucleotides not matched to a gene: 0.

This rearrangement joins TRBV2 to TRBJ2-7; the match to TRBD2 covers 11 bases. CDR3 length: 15 amino acids. Germline CDR1 and CDR2: SNHLY and FYNNEI. J was trimmed by 7 bases and V by 2 bases; bases with no gene match: 7. This chain's CDR3 is CASSELVAGGPEQYF. As DNA, the CDR3 is TGTGCCAGCAGTGAATTGGTAGCGGGAGGGCCGGAGCAGTACTTC.

V gene TRBV11-2 combines with J gene TRBJ1-6, with TRBD1 matching 10 bases. Germline assignment: CDR1 SGHAT and CDR2 FQNNGV. The CDR3 runs to 17 residues. The V segment lost 3 bases and the J segment 1 base; nucleotides outside the gene matches: 3. The chain's CDR3 is CASSLRDRGSYNSPLHF. In DNA form, the CDR3 reads TGTGCCAGCAGCTTGCGGGACAGGGGATCCTATAATTCACCCCTCCACTTT.

This chain links TRBV5-1 with TRBJ2-7; 10 nucleotides align to TRBD1. With 2 bases clipped from V and 6 bases from J, the junction kept 5 bases outside the gene matches. The CDR3 has 14 residues. Germline values: CDR1 SGHRS, CDR2 YFSETQ. DNA of the CDR3: TGCGCCAGCAGCTTTCCGGGACAGGGGAGCGAGCAGTACTTC. Translating gives CASSFPGQGSEQYF. The full variable domain, rest sourced from reference TRBV5-1 and TRBJ2-7, is KAGVTQTPRYLIKTRGQQVTLSCSPISGHRSVSWYQQTPGQGLQFLFEYFSETQRNKGNFPGRFSGRQFSNSRSEMNVSTLELGDSALYLCASSFPGQGSEQYFGPGTRLTVT.

The rearrangement uses TRBV18 and TRBJ2-1, with TRBD2 matching over 14 bases. Per germline, CDR1 KGHSH and CDR2 LQKENI. V trimming: 5 bases; J trimming: 8 bases; junction bases outside the gene matches: 8. There are 16 residues in the CDR3. The CDR3 DNA follows: TGTGCCAGCTCAGAGACTAGCGGGAGGGCGAGGTATGAGCAGTTCTTC. Amino acids: CASSETSGRARYEQFF.

The chain recombines TRBV18 with TRBJ2-7, with 7 bases identical to TRBD1. This CDR3 is built from 12 residues. Looked up from germline, CDR1 is KGHSH and CDR2 is LQKENI. The J segment lost 3 bases and the V segment lost 6 bases, leaving 2 bases of the junction unmatched. The CDR3 DNA follows: TGTGCCAGCTCCAGGGACAGCTACGAGCAGTACTTC. Its translation is CASSRDSYEQYF.